This T cell receptor beta chain was sequenced for a study of T-cell reconstitution after alpha-beta-depleted transplantation in children. Study-level results: Several hundred rapidly expanded clones from non-depleted graft cells reportedly supplied alpha-beta T cells about two months post-transplant. The high TCRbeta diversity at day 60 in some patients came from surviving recipient T cells and thymic progenitors.

Unique molecular identifiers were incorporated when the TCRbeta library was constructed. TCRdb itself ran the PCR reads through MiXCR, one entry per CDR3 protein. The sample contains 140,000 or so distinct CDR3 sequences, 8.8% of which appear only once. Per germline, CDR1 SGHRS and CDR2 YFSETQ. J gave up 8 bases and V 6 bases, and 9 bases lay outside the gene matches. This CDR3 comprises 14 residues. Many counts were recorded for this clonotype. Antigen: not known. This chain uses TRBV5-1 with TRBJ2-1, with 9 bases aligning to TRBD2. The clonotype was recovered from a female patient aged 2-9 years who had a stem cell transplant for congenital amegakaryocytic thrombocytopenia, so the T cells may come from the graft donor. The sample in question was PBMCs, mostly from graft donor cells, obtained 180 days after TCRalphabeta/CD19-depleted stem cell transplant. The CDR3 loop is CASTSGTSTYEQFF. CDR3 nucleotide sequence: TGCGCCAGCACGTCAGGGACTAGCACTTATGAGCAGTTCTTC.